Each of the 14 T cell receptor beta chains below was sequenced from the same sample in a study of cytomegalovirus exposure and HLA in healthy donors. The study ran its PCR with 60 Vbeta and 13 Jbeta primers. Profiling relied on immunoSEQ multiplex PCR, and the TCRdb table lists in-frame clones only, not all of them. The profile covers 150,000 to 200,000 clones, with about four fifths appearing a single time and 4.8% taken by the ten largest. Sample: PBMCs. These receptors originate from a girl between 10 and 17 years old in good health and CMV-seropositive.

This chain joins TRBV18 and TRBJ1-2; D not certain. The CDR3 runs to 15 residues. The germline V gene has CDR1 KGHSH and CDR2 LQKENI. V was cut by 3 bases and J by 4 bases, with 15 bases left in between. Here the CDR3 DNA reads TGTGCCAGCTCACCTCATCGTGGCAGAACCTATGGCTACACCTTC. It is translated as CASSPHRGRTYGYTF. The variable domain in full, completed from reference TRBV18 and TRBJ1-2, reads NAGVMQNPRHLVRRRGQEARLRCSPMKGHSHVYWYRQLPEEGLKFMVYLQKENIIDESGMPKERFSAEFPKEGPSILRIQQVVRGDSAAYFCASSPHRGRTYGYTFGSGTRLTVV.

The chain joins TRBV5-1 to TRBJ1-4, with 9 bases fitting TRBD1. In germline, CDR1 is SGHRS, CDR2 YFSETQ. CDR3 length: 16 amino acids. The trim removed 3 bases at V and 4 bases at J, leaving 7 bases unmatched. The CDR3 region is CASSYEWTGVNEKLFF. CDR3 sequence (DNA): TGCGCCAGCAGCTACGAGTGGACAGGGGTTAATGAAAAACTGTTTTTT. Variable domain in full (rest from reference TRBV5-1 and TRBJ1-4): KAGVTQTPRYLIKTRGQQVTLSCSPISGHRSVSWYQQTPGQGLQFLFEYFSETQRNKGNFPGRFSGRQFSNSRSEMNVSTLELGDSALYLCASSYEWTGVNEKLFFGSGTQLSVL.

V and J are TRBV4-2 and TRBJ2-2; D not resolved. This CDR3 region has 15 residues. Germline CDR1 is LGHNA and CDR2 is YNFKEQ. Trimming stripped 4 bases from V and 4 bases from J, with 13 bases between. CDR3 loop: CASSPRPVPTGELFF. CDR3 nucleotide sequence: TGTGCCAGCAGCCCGCGCCCTGTCCCCACCGGGGAGCTGTTTTTT.

The CDR3 DNA follows: TGTGCCAGCAGCCCATTCACGGGACAGGGGGCAGATACGCAGTATTTT. This sequence encodes CASSPFTGQGADTQYF. V usage is TRBV5-6 and J usage is TRBJ2-3, with 11 bases identical to TRBD1. CDR3 size: 16 residues. V was clipped by 4 bases and J by 4 bases; unmatched bases: 8. CDR1 is SGHDT, CDR2 YYEEEE, per germline.

The chain employs TRBV19 and TRBJ2-1; a possible D gene is TRBD2 (5 bases). This CDR3 contains 14 residues. The germline V and J ends were trimmed by 5 bases and 1 base, with 9 bases remaining between them. Germline V lookup: CDR1 LNHDA, CDR2 SQIVND (reference sequence). CDR3 nucleotide sequence: TGTGCCAGTAGTTTAGCGACTTCCTACAATGAGCAGTTCTTC. The encoded protein is CASSLATSYNEQFF. The entire variable domain, with the rest obtained from reference TRBV19 and TRBJ2-1, is as follows: DGGITQSPKYLFRKEGQNVTLSCEQNLNHDAMYWYRQDPGQGLRLIYYSQIVNDFQKGDIAEGYSVSREKKESFPLTVTSAQKNPTAFYLCASSLATSYNEQFFGPGTRLTVL.

This sequence joins TRBV9 and TRBJ1-2, with 7 bases fitting TRBD1. The CDR3 consists of 16 residues. Germline V lookup: CDR1 SGDLS, CDR2 YYNGEE. V lost 0 bases and J lost 0; bases outside the gene matches: 5. The DNA for the CDR3 is TGTGCCAGCAGCGTAGCAGGGACAGATCCTAACTATGGCTACACCTTC. Translated: CASSVAGTDPNYGYTF.

The V gene is TRBV9, the J gene TRBJ1-3, with D perhaps matching TRBD1 (5 bases). V lost 4 bases and J 4 bases, leaving 18 bases between the germline ends. Germline lookup yields CDR1 SGDLS and CDR2 YYNGEE. The CDR3 has 16 amino acids. The CDR3 spells CASSSPGGGSGNTIYF. CDR3 nucleotide sequence: TGTGCCAGCAGCTCCCCCGGGGGGGGGTCCGGAAACACCATATATTTT. The variable domain in full, with the rest retrieved from reference TRBV9 and TRBJ1-3, is DSGVTQTPKHLITATGQRVTLRCSPRSGDLSVYWYQQSLDQGLQFLIQYYNGEERAKGNILERFSAQQFPDLHSELNLSSLELGDSALYFCASSSPGGGSGNTIYFGEGSWLTVV.

J is TRBJ2-7 and V is TRBV29-1; D unclear. Germline-derived CDR1 and CDR2 are SQVTM and ANQGSEA. The CDR3 extends over 16 amino acids. V lost 4 bases and J 2 bases, leaving 21 bases between the germline ends. Written as DNA, the CDR3 is TGCAGCGTTGTACTTCCGTCGAGCACAGCAACCTACGAGCAGTACTTC. Its protein is CSVVLPSSTATYEQYF.

The rearrangement uses TRBV5-1 and TRBJ1-4, with TRBD1 as a possible D gene (5 bases). Germline V gene lookup returns CDR1 SGHRS and CDR2 YFSETQ. This CDR3 region has 19 residues. Trimming took off 5 bases at V and 0 bases at J, with 23 bases between the two ends. The CDR3: CASRFTGRAPFATNEKLFF. DNA for the CDR3: TGCGCCAGCAGATTTACAGGACGGGCGCCCTTTGCAACTAATGAAAAACTGTTTTTT.

The CDR3 nucleotides are TGTGCCAGCAGCTTAAATCTCTACTCCTACGAGCAGTACTTC. It is translated as CASSLNLYSYEQYF. The chain recombines TRBV11-2 with TRBJ2-7; D gene uncertain. There are 14 residues in the CDR3. V dropped 2 bases and J dropped 0 bases, with 8 bases sitting between them. Germline V CDR1 and CDR2: SGHAT, FQNNGV.

The chain couples TRBV5-5 to TRBJ1-1; a possible D gene is TRBD1 (6 bases). Germline V gene data show CDR1 as SGHKS and CDR2 as YYEKEE (reference sequence). The CDR3 loop spans 13 amino acids. V lost 4 bases to trimming and J lost 5 bases, with 12 bases between them. The CDR3 DNA reads as TGTGCCAGCAGCGCACAGGGTTTTACTGAAGCTTTCTTT. It codes for CASSAQGFTEAFF.

The chain joins TRBV18 to TRBJ1-1; 7 bases are a match to TRBD1. Germline assignment: CDR1 KGHSH and CDR2 LQKENI. CDR3 length: 13 residues. The J segment lost 5 bases and the V segment lost 6 bases, leaving 6 bases of the junction unmatched. Written as DNA, the CDR3 is TGTGCCAGCTCTTTTACAGGGGAGACTGAAGCTTTCTTT. Its translation: CASSFTGETEAFF.

The chain is built from TRBV19 and TRBJ2-5, with D unresolved. The J call may be in error: the DNA end matches TRBJ2-7 better. The germline V gene has CDR1 LNHDA and CDR2 SQIVND (reference sequence). CDR3 length: 12 residues. CDR3 bases: TGTGCCAGTAGTATAGATCCCTACGAGCAGTACTTC. It specifies CASSIDPYEQYF.

V is TRBV30 and J is TRBJ1-6; a weak D match, TRBD1 (6 bases). V gave up 6 bases and J gave up 8 bases, with 20 bases separating them. CDR1 and CDR2 from the germline V gene are GTSNPN and SVGIG (reference sequence). This CDR3 contains 15 residues. The chain's CDR3 is CACLSTGGKHSPLHF. The DNA for the CDR3 is TGTGCCTGCCTGTCGACGGGGGGCAAACATTCACCCCTCCACTTT.